The present T cell receptor (beta chain) was sequenced within a study of cytomegalovirus exposure and HLA in healthy donors. Study observations and caveats: Specificity for CMV antigens was confirmed in vitro for a few of the CMV-associated chains. The study designated over 150 TCR beta chains cytomegalovirus-associated. While the bulk of TCR sequences proved rare, some public TCRs turned up in many donors. Reportedly, cytomegalovirus status was diagnosed with high sensitivity and specificity.

Looked up from germline, CDR1 is SGHTS and CDR2 is YDEGEE. Germline trimming cut 6 bases from V and 4 bases from J; bases unmatched to any gene: 1. The length of the CDR3 is 13 residues. Measured with immunoSEQ multiplex PCR; TCRdb has only the in-frame clones, and not every one. The table shows over 55,000 clones, with approximately 90% occurring only once. As regards this clone: Its antigen remains unknown.

The sequenced material came from PBMCs. The chain employs TRBV5-8 and TRBJ2-1; TRBD1 aligns across 10 bases. This sequence was found in a man aged 18 to 29 in good health and CMV-seronegative. The CDR3 reads CASTGQGYNEQFF. As DNA, the CDR3 is TGTGCCAGCACGGGACAGGGGTACAATGAGCAGTTCTTC. Full variable domain (outside the CDR3, taken from reference TRBV5-8 and TRBJ2-1): EAGVTQSPTHLIKTRGQQATLRCSPISGHTSVYWYQQALGLGLQFLLWYDEGEERNRGNFPPRFSGRQFPNYSSELNVNALELEDSALYLCASTGQGYNEQFFGPGTRLTVL.